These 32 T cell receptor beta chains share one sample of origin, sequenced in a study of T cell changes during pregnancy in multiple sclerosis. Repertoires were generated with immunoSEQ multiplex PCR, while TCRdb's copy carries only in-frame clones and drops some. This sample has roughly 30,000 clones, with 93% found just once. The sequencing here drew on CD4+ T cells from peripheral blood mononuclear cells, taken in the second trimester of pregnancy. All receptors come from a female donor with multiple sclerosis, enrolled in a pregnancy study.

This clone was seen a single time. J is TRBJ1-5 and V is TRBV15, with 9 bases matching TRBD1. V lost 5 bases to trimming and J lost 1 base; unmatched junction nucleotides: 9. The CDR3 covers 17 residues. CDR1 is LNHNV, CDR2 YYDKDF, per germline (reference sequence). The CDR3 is CATSFLRDRGSNQPQHF. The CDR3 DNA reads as TGTGCCACCAGCTTCCTCCGAGACAGGGGGAGCAATCAGCCCCAGCATTTT.

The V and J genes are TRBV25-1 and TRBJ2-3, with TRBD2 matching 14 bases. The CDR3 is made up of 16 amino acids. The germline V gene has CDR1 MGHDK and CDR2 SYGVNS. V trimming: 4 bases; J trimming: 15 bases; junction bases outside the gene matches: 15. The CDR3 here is CASSAKTGTSGRPCYF. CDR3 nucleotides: TGTGCCAGCAGTGCAAAAACCGGGACTAGCGGGAGACCGTGTTATTTT.

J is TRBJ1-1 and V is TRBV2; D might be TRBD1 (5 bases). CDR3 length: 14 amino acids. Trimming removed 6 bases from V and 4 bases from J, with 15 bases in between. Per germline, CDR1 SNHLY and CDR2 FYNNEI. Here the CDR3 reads CASSSGIRSTEAFF. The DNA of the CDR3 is TGTGCCAGCAGCTCAGGGATTCGGAGCACTGAAGCTTTCTTT.

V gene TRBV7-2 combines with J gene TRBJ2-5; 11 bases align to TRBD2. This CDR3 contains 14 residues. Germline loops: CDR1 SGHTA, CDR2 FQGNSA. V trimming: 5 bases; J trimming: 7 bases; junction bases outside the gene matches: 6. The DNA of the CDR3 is TGTGCCAGCAGCCCTAGCGGGAGGTCCCCGACCCAGTACTTC. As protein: CASSPSGRSPTQYF.

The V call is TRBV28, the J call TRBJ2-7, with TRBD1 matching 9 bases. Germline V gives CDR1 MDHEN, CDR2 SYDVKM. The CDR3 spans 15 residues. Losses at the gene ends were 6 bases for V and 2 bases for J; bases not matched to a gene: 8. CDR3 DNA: TGTGCCAGCAGGAAACCGGGACAGGGTCCCTACGAGCAGTACTTC. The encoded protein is CASRKPGQGPYEQYF.

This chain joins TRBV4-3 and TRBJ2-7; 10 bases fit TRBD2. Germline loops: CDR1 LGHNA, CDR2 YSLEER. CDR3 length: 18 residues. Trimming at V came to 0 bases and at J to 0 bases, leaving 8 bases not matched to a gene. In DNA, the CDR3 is TGCGCCAGCAGCCAAGACCGCTTAGCTAGCGGGAGCTCCTACGAGCAGTACTTC. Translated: CASSQDRLASGSSYEQYF.

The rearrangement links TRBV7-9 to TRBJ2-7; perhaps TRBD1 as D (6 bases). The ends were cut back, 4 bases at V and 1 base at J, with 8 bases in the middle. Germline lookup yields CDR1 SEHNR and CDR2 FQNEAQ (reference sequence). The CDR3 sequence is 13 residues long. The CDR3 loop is CASSSGQSYEQYF. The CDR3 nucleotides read TGTGCCAGCAGCTCAGGACAGTCCTACGAGCAGTACTTC.

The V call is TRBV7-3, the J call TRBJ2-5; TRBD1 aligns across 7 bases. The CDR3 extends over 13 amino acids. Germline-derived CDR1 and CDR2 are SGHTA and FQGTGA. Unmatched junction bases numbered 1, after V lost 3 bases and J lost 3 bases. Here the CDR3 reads CASSLGQKETQYF. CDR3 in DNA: TGTGCCAGCAGCTTGGGACAGAAAGAGACCCAGTACTTC.

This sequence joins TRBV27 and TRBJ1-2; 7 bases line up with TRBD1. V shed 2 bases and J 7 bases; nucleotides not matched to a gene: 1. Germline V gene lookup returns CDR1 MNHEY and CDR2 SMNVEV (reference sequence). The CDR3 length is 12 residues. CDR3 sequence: CASSLDRVGYTF. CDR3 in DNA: TGTGCCAGCAGTTTAGACAGGGTTGGCTACACCTTC.

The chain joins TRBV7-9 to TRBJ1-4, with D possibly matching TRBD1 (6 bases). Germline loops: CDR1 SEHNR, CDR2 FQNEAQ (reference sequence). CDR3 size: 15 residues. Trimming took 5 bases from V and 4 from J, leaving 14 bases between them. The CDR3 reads CASSARGGVNEKLFF. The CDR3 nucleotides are TGTGCCAGCAGCGCCCGAGGGGGGGTTAATGAAAAACTGTTTTTT. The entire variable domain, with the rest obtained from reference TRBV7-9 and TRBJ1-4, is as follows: DTGVSQNPRHKITKRGQNVTFRCDPISEHNRLYWYRQTLGQGPEFLTYFQNEAQLEKSRLLSDRFSAERPKGSFSTLEIQRTEQGDSAMYLCASSARGGVNEKLFFGSGTQLSVL.

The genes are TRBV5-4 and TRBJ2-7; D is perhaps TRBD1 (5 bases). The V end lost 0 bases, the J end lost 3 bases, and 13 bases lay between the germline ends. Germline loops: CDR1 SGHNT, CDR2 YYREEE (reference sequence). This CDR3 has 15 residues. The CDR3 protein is CASSLGARVDYEQYF. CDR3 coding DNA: TGTGCCAGCAGCTTGGGGGCCAGGGTTGACTACGAGCAGTACTTC.

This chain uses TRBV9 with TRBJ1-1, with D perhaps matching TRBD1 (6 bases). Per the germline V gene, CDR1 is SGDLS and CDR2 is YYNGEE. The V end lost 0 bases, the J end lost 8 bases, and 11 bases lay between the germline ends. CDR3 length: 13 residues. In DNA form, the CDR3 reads TGTGCCAGCAGCGTAGCCTTTGGGGGCGAAGCTTTCTTT. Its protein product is CASSVAFGGEAFF.

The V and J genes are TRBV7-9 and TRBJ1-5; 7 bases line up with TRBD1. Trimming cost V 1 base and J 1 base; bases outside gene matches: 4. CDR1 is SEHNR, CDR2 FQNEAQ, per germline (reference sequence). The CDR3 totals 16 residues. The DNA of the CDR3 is TGTGCCAGCAGCTTAGAGGGGGCAGTAAGCAATCAGCCCCAGCATTTT. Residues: CASSLEGAVSNQPQHF. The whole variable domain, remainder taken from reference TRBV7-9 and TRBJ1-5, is DTGVSQNPRHKITKRGQNVTFRCDPISEHNRLYWYRQTLGQGPEFLTYFQNEAQLEKSRLLSDRFSAERPKGSFSTLEIQRTEQGDSAMYLCASSLEGAVSNQPQHFGDGTRLSIL.

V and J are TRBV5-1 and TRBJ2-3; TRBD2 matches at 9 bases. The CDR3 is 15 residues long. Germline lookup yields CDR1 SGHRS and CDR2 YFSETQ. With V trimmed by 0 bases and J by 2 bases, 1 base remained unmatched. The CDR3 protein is CASSLVAGDTDTQYF. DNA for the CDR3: TGCGCCAGCAGCTTGGTAGCGGGAGACACAGATACGCAGTATTTT. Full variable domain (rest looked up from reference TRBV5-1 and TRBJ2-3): KAGVTQTPRYLIKTRGQQVTLSCSPISGHRSVSWYQQTPGQGLQFLFEYFSETQRNKGNFPGRFSGRQFSNSRSEMNVSTLELGDSALYLCASSLVAGDTDTQYFGPGTRLTVL.

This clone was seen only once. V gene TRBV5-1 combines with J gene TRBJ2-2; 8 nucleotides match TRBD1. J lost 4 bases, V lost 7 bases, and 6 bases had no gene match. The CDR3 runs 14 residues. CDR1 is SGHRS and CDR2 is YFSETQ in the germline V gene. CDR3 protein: CASGEGQATGELFF. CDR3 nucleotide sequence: TGCGCCAGCGGAGAGGGACAGGCCACCGGGGAGCTGTTTTTT.

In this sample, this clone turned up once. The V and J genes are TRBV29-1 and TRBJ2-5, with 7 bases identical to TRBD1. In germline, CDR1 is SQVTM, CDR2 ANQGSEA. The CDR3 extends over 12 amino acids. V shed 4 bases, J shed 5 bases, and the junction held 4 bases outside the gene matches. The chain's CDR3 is CSVGGGGETQYF. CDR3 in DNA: TGCAGCGTTGGAGGGGGCGGGGAGACCCAGTACTTC.

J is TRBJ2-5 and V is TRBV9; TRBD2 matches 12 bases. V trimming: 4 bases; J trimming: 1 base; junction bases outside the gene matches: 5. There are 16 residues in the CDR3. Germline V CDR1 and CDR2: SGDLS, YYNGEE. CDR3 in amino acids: CASSRTSGRLQETQYF. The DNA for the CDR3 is TGTGCCAGCAGCAGAACTAGCGGGAGGCTCCAAGAGACCCAGTACTTC.

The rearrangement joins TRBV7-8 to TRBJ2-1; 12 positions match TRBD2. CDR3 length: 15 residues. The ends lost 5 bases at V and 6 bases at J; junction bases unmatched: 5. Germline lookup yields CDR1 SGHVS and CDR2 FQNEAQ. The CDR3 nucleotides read TGTGCCAGCAGCACACTAGCGGGAGGATCCAATGAGCAGTTCTTC. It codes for CASSTLAGGSNEQFF.

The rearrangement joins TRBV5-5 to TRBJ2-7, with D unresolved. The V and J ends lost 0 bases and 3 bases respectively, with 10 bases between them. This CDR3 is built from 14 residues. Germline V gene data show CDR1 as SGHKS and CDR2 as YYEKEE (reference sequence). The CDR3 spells CASSLVATIYEQYF. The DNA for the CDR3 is TGTGCCAGCAGCTTGGTGGCCACAATCTACGAGCAGTACTTC.

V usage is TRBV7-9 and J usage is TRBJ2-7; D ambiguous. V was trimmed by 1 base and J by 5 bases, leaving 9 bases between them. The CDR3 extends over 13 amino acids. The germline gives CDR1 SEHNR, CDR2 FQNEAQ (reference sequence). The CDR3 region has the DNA TGTGCCAGCAGCTTAGGAGTTGTTAACGAGCAGTACTTC. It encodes CASSLGVVNEQYF.

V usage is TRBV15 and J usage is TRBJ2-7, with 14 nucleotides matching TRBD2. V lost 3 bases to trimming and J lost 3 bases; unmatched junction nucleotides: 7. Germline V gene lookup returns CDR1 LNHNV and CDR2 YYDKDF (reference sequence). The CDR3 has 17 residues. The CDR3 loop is CATSRTRGTSGSYEQYF. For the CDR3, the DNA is TGTGCCACCAGCAGGACGAGAGGGACTAGCGGGAGCTACGAGCAGTACTTC.

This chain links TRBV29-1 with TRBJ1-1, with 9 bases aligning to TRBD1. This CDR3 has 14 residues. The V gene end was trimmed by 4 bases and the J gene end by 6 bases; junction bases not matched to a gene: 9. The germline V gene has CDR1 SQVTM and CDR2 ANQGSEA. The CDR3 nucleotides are TGCAGCGTTGGGGTTGGGACAGGGCGCGCTGAAGCTTTCTTT. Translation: CSVGVGTGRAEAFF.

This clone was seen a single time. The CDR3 DNA sequence: TGTGCCAGCTCACCACCGAGGCCAGCGGGGGGGGATACGCAGTATTTT. Amino acids: CASSPPRPAGGDTQYF. The J gene is TRBJ2-3, the V gene TRBV18; 10 bases are shared with TRBD2. Germline V gene data show CDR1 as KGHSH and CDR2 as LQKENI. Trimming at V came to 0 bases and at J to 6 bases, leaving 6 bases not matched to a gene. The CDR3 is made up of 16 amino acids.

The CDR3 nucleotides read TGTGCCAGCAGTTACTCTGGACAGGGTCCCGTAACCACCTTC. This translates into CASSYSGQGPVTTF. This chain connects TRBV6-6 to TRBJ1-2, with 8 bases identical to TRBD1. Per the germline V gene, CDR1 is MNHNY and CDR2 is SVGAGI (reference sequence). The J segment lost 13 bases and the V segment lost 0 bases, leaving 10 bases of the junction unmatched. This CDR3 comprises 14 residues.

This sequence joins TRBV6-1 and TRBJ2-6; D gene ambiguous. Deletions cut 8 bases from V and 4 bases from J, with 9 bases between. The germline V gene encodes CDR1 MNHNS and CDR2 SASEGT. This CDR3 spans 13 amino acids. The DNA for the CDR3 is TGTGCCAGCGCAGTAGCCGGGGCCAACGTCCTGACTTTC. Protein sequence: CASAVAGANVLTF.

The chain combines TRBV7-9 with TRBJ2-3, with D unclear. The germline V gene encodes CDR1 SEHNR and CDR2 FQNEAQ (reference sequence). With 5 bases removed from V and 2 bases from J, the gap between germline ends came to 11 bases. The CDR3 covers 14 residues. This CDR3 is CASSPRQYTDTQYF. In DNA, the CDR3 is TGTGCCAGCAGCCCGCGACAATACACAGATACGCAGTATTTT. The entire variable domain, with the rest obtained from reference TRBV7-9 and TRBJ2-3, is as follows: DTGVSQNPRHKITKRGQNVTFRCDPISEHNRLYWYRQTLGQGPEFLTYFQNEAQLEKSRLLSDRFSAERPKGSFSTLEIQRTEQGDSAMYLCASSPRQYTDTQYFGPGTRLTVL.

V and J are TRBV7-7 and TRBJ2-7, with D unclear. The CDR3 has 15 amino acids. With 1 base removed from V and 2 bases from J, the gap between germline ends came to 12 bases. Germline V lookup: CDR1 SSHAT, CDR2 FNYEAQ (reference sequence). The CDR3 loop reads CASSLVFTEPYEQYF. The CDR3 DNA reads TGTGCCAGCAGCTTAGTGTTTACCGAGCCCTACGAGCAGTACTTC.

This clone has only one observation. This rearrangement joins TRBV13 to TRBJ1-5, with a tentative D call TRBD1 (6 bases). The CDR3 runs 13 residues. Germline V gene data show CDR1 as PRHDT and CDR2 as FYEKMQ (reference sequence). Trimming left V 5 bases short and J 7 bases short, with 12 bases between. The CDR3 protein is CASSSHRAQPQHF. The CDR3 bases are TGTGCCAGCAGCAGTCACAGGGCCCAGCCCCAGCATTTT.

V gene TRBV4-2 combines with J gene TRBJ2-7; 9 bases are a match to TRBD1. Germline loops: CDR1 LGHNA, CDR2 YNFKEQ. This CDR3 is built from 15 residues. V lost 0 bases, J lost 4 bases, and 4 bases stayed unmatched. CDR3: CASSQDRGTGYEQYF. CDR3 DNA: TGTGCCAGCAGCCAAGATCGGGGGACAGGGTACGAGCAGTACTTC.

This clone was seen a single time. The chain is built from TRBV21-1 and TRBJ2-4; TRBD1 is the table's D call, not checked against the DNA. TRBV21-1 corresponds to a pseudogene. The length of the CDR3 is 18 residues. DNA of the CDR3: TGTGCCAGCAGCAAAGTGGGCAGTGAGACACTAGCCAAAAACATTCAGTACTTC. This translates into CASSKVGSETLAKNIQYF.

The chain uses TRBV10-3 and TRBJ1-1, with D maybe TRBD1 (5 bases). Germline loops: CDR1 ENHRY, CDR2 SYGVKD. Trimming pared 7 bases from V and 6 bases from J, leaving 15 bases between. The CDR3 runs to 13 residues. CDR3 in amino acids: CAIKSRGDAEAFF. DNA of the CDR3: TGTGCCATCAAATCACGGGGGGACGCTGAAGCTTTCTTT.

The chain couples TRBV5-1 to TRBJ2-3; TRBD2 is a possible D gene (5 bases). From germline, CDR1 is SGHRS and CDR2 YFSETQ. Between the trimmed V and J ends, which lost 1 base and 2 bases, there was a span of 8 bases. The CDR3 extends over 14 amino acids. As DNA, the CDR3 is TGCGCCAGCAGCTTGCGGACTCCCACAGATACGCAGTATTTT. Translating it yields CASSLRTPTDTQYF.